This record concerns one T cell receptor beta chain sequence. Its antigen remains unidentified. Germline-derived CDR1 and CDR2 are SNHLY and FYNNEI. Trimming removed 5 bases at V and 4 bases at J, with 18 bases between. The CDR3 has 16 amino acids. The sample originates from a study of post-analysis software for immune sequencing data. Findings and caveats of the study: People with multiple sclerosis had a significantly lower normalized Chao1 diversity than controls did. With TRBV5-6, TRBV5-1 and TRBV20-1 included, about 5 TRBV segments were more frequent in patients than in controls.

The TCR beta cDNA libraries carried unique molecular identifiers. TCRdb passed the PCR reads through MiXCR, listing each CDR3 protein once. This table holds more than 450,000 distinct CDR3 sequences, under 40% found once. The rearrangement joins TRBV2 to TRBJ2-1; tentative D call: TRBD2 (5 bases). Input material: blood. The receptor was derived from a girl aged 2-17 years with multiple sclerosis. Here the CDR3 DNA reads TGTGCCAGCAGTCGTGGACGGAGGCGTGCGTACAATGAGCAGTTCTTC. It is translated as CASSRGRRRAYNEQFF.